Below are 13 T cell receptor beta chains sequenced from a single sample in a study of cytomegalovirus exposure and HLA in healthy donors. 60 Vbeta and 13 Jbeta primers were used in PCR. This table comes from immunoSEQ multiplex PCR, and its TCRdb copy is limited to in-frame clones, with some not included. The sample lists about 130,000 clones, around 77% occurring once. What was sequenced was PBMCs. Receptors originate from a woman aged 50 to 65 in good health and CMV-seronegative.

This chain uses TRBV7-9 with TRBJ2-1; tentative D call: TRBD2 (6 bases). Trimming stripped 7 bases from V and 6 bases from J, with 10 bases between. The CDR3 is 12 amino acids. The V gene's germline CDR1 is SEHNR and CDR2 FQNEAQ (reference sequence). CDR3 nucleotides: TGTGCCAGCAACGGGGGAAGCAATGAGCAGTTCTTC. Its protein product is CASNGGSNEQFF. Supplemented by reference TRBV7-9 and TRBJ2-1, the full variable domain reads DTGVSQNPRHKITKRGQNVTFRCDPISEHNRLYWYRQTLGQGPEFLTYFQNEAQLEKSRLLSDRFSAERPKGSFSTLEIQRTEQGDSAMYLCASNGGSNEQFFGPGTRLTVL.

The V call is TRBV7-2, the J call TRBJ1-5, with a weak D call TRBD1 (5 bases). CDR1 and CDR2 from the germline V gene are SGHTA and FQGNSA. The CDR3 runs 14 residues. The V end lost 11 bases, the J end lost 2 bases, and 16 bases lay between the germline ends. The CDR3 coding sequence is TGTGCCTCGGATACCCAGACAGGCAATCAGCCCCAGCATTTT. This sequence encodes CASDTQTGNQPQHF.

The V and J genes are TRBV5-1 and TRBJ2-2; 10 bases match TRBD2. This CDR3 contains 15 residues. With 4 bases clipped from V and 6 bases from J, the junction kept 6 bases outside the gene matches. CDR1 is SGHRS, CDR2 YFSETQ, per germline. CDR3 nucleotides: TGCGCCAGCAGCCCCTGGACTAGCGGCGCCGGGGAGCTGTTTTTT. Translating it yields CASSPWTSGAGELFF.

This chain joins TRBV27 and TRBJ1-5, with D perhaps TRBD1 (5 bases). The CDR3 is 14 residues long. CDR1 MNHEY and CDR2 SMNVEV come from the germline V gene (reference sequence). V shed 6 bases and J shed 4 bases, with 13 bases lying between them. The CDR3 loop is CASRETVLNQPQHF. The CDR3 DNA sequence: TGTGCCAGCAGGGAGACAGTCTTAAATCAGCCCCAGCATTTT.

In its sample, this clone was seen once. The chain is built from TRBV15 and TRBJ2-1; 9 nucleotides align to TRBD2. The CDR3 runs 16 residues. V shed 3 bases and J 6 bases; nucleotides not matched to a gene: 9. Germline V lookup: CDR1 LNHNV, CDR2 YYDKDF (reference sequence). This CDR3 is CATSRGAGGIGNEQFF. The CDR3 DNA is TGTGCCACCAGCAGGGGGGCGGGAGGGATTGGCAATGAGCAGTTCTTC.

The gene calls are TRBV15 and TRBJ2-7, with 10 bases aligning to TRBD2. J was trimmed by 3 bases and V by 0 bases; bases with no gene match: 11. The CDR3 consists of 18 residues. Germline lookup yields CDR1 LNHNV and CDR2 YYDKDF (reference sequence). The CDR3 reads CATSRDPVASGRIYEQYF. The DNA for the CDR3 is TGTGCCACCAGCAGAGATCCGGTGGCTAGCGGGAGAATCTACGAGCAGTACTTC.

This clone was detected only once. The chain links TRBV5-4 to TRBJ2-5, with 10 bases lining up with TRBD1. The J call is uncertain, as TRBJ2-7 better fits the DNA end. CDR1 and CDR2 from the germline V gene are SGHNT and YYREEE (reference sequence). The CDR3 sequence is 14 residues long. The CDR3 DNA reads as TGTGCCAGCAGCTCGGGACAGGGGACCTACGAGCAGTACTTC. Translating gives CASSSGQGTYEQYF.

This clone was picked up one time. The chain links TRBV15 to TRBJ1-5; 9 bases agree with TRBD1. The CDR3 loop spans 14 amino acids. V shed 5 bases and J 3 bases; nucleotides not matched to a gene: 2. CDR1 and CDR2 (germline): LNHNV, YYDKDF (reference sequence). The CDR3 DNA sequence: TGTGCCACCAGCGGGACAGGGTTCAATCAGCCCCAGCATTTT. Amino acids: CATSGTGFNQPQHF.

The chain couples TRBV5-4 to TRBJ1-2, with 8 nucleotides matching TRBD1. The CDR3 spans 14 residues. J was trimmed by 4 bases and V by 4 bases; bases with no gene match: 6. CDR1 and CDR2 from the germline V gene are SGHNT and YYREEE (reference sequence). Written as DNA, the CDR3 is TGTGCCAGCAGCCCGGGACAGGAAGTCTATGGCTACACCTTC. Protein sequence: CASSPGQEVYGYTF.

This clone has only one observation. The chain combines TRBV6-1 with TRBJ1-2; D is undetermined. The length of the CDR3 is 15 residues. CDR1 MNHNS and CDR2 SASEGT come from the germline V gene. V lost 2 bases to trimming and J lost 8 bases, with 18 bases between them. CDR3 sequence: CASSETGPKYLGYTF. The CDR3 DNA follows: TGTGCCAGCAGTGAAACTGGGCCAAAATATCTAGGCTACACCTTC.

This clone was picked up one time. J is TRBJ2-7 and V is TRBV29-1, with D maybe TRBD1 (5 bases). This CDR3 comprises 11 residues. CDR1 and CDR2 (germline): SQVTM, ANQGSEA. Trimming took 3 bases from V and 6 from J, leaving 9 bases between them. The CDR3 coding sequence is TGCAGCGTTGAGCAGGGTACCGAGCAGTACGTC. It specifies CSVEQGTEQYV.

V and J are TRBV6-5 and TRBJ2-7; D is uncertain. Germline assignment: CDR1 MNHEY and CDR2 SVGAGI. This CDR3 has 11 amino acids. V shed 4 bases and J shed 3 bases, with 4 bases lying between them. CDR3 bases: TGTGCCAGCAGTTCCTACTACGAGCAGTACGTC. Protein: CASSSYYEQYV.

The J gene is TRBJ1-2, the V gene TRBV18; TRBD1 matches at 9 bases. Germline V gene lookup returns CDR1 KGHSH and CDR2 LQKENI. The CDR3 runs to 17 residues. With 2 bases clipped from V and 2 bases from J, the junction kept 9 bases outside the gene matches. The CDR3 DNA is TGTGCCAGCTCACCAGGACAGGGGATATTTATGAACTATGGCTACACCTTC. Its protein is CASSPGQGIFMNYGYTF.